This T cell receptor (beta chain) was profiled in a study of CD8 T cells in ankylosing spondylitis. Study results and limitations: Certain motif variants had earlier been reported in reactive arthritis synovial fluid and blood. In ankylosing spondylitis blood, a motif of several highly homologous TCR beta variants appeared characteristic. The authors reported significant enrichment of disease-linked clones in matched ankylosing spondylitis synovial fluid. Researchers report that disease-linked clones proved CD8+ and relatively rare in peripheral blood.

This clonotype has just a few counts. Its antigen is still unknown. CDR3 length equals 16 residues. Germline CDR1 reads MGHRA; CDR2 reads YSYEKL. J gave up 9 bases and V 0 bases, and 11 bases lay outside the gene matches. Libraries of TCR beta came from quantitative 5'-RACE with molecular barcodes. Each CDR3 protein gets one entry after TCRdb re-called the 5' RACE reads with MiXCR. The table lists 700,000 to 1,000,000 distinct CDR3 sequences, approximately 12% of them singletons. This sequence originates from a male donor with ankylosing spondylitis. The sequencing input was blood, either unsorted or a sorted T cell fraction (not recorded which). The V call is TRBV4-1, the J call TRBJ2-1, with 7 bases identical to TRBD2. CDR3 bases: TGCGCCAGCAGCCAAGACCTGGGGGGAGGGGTGAGTGAGCAGTTCTTC. Translation gives CASSQDLGGGVSEQFF.